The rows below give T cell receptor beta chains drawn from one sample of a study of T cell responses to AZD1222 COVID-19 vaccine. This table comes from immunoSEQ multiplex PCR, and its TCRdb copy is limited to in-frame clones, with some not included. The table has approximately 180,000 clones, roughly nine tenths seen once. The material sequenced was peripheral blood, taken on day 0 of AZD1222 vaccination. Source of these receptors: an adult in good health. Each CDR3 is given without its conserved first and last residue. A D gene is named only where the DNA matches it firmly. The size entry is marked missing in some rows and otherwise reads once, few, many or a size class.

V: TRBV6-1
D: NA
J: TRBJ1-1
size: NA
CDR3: ASSEAAIEAF

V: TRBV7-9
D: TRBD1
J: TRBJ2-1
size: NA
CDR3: ASSLMTGGNEQF

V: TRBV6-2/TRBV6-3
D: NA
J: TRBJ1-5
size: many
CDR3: ASSATEAGQPQH

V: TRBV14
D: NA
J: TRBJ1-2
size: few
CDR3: ASSQVRRGYT

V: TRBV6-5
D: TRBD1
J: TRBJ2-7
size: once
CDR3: ASSTIGQGSEQY

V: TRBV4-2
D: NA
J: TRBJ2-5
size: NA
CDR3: ASSQDSQRLGQETQY

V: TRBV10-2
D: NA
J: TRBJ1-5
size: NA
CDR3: AARGGAGQPQH

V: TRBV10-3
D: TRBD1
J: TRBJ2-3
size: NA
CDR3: AIRDVEGAQSDTQY

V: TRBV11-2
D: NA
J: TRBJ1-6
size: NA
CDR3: ASSRSQGSYNSPLH

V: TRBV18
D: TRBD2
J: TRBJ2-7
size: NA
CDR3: ASSPTSGRAGVEQY

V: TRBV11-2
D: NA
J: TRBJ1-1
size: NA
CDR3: ASSLVGLNTEAF

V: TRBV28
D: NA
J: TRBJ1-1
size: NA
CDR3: ASSSPGAGNTEAF

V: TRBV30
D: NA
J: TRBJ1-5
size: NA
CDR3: AWSVRSGISNQPQH

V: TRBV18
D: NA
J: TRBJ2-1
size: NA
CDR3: ASSPPDSLNEQF

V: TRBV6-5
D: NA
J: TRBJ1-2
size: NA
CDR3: ASSPLSGNYGYT

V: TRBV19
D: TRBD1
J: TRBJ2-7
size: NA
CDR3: ASSIGPGQGDYEQY

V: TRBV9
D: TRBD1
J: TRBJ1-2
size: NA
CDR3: ASSVTGGDYYGYT

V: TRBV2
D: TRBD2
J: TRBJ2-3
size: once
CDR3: ASRPTSGGGSTDTQY

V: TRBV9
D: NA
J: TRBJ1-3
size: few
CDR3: ASSVSGAGGNTIY

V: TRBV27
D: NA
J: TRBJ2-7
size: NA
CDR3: ASSFAGGEQY

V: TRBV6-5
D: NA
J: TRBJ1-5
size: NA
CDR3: ASSLDPYSNQPQH

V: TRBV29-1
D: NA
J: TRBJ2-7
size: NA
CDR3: SVEKGASYEQY

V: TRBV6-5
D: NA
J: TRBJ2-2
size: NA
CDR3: ASRGLGQGGELF

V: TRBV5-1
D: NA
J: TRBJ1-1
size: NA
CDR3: ASSPRAENTEAF

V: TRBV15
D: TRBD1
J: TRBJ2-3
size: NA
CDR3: ATSSWDRGNTQY

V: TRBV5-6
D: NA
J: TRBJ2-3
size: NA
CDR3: ASSLGLAGRTDTQY

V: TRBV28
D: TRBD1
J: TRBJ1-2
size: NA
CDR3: ASTRDRDVRLGYGYT

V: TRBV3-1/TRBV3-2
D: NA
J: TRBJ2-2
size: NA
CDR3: ASSQPRDFGELF

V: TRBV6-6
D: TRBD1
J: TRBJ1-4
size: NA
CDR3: ASSWGQGNEKLF

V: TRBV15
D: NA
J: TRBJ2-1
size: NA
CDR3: ASSPSDNNEQF

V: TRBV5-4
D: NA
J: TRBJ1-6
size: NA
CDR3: ASSTGRGNSPLH

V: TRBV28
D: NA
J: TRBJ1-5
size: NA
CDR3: ASTLKMGGNQPQH

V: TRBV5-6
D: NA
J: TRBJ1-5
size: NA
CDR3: ASRKWGGRNQPQH

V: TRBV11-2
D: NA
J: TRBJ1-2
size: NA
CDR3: ASSPGGGPNYGYT

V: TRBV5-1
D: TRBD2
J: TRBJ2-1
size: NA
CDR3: ASSPQPGGGEQF

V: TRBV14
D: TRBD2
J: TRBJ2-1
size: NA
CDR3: ASSRRLAGFYNEQF

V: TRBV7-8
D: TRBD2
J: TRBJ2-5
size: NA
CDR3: ASSLGASGSKTQY

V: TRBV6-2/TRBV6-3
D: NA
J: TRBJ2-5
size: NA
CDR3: ASSSNYRETQETQY

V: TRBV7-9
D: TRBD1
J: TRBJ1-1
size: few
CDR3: ASSRIFPGGSNTEAF

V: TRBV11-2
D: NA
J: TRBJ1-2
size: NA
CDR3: ASSPPVLNYGYT

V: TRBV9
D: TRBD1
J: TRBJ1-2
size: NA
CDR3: ASKPSGQRYGYT

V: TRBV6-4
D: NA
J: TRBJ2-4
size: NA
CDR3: ASMDLGLAKNIQY

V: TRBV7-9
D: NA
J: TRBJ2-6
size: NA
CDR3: ASDSGANVLT

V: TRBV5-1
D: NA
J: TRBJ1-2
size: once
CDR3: ASSSGGRGYGGYT

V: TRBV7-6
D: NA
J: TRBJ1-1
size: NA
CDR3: ASSFQEGTEAF

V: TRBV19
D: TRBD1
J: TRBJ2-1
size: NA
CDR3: ASSSWDRDNEQF

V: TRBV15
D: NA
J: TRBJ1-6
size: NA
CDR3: ATSRDRGTGSYNSPLH

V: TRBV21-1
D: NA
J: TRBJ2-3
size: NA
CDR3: ASSKLSGQITDTQY

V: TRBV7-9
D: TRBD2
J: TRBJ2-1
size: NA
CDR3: ASSRRLAGDHDEQF

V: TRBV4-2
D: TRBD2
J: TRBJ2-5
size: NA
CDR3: ASSSTSGGAGQETQY

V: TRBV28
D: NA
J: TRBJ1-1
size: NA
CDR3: ASSGGGDATEAF

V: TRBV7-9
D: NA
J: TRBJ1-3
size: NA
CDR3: ASRSWLSGNTIY

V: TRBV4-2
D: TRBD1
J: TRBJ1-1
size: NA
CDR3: ASRPGQGPNTEAF

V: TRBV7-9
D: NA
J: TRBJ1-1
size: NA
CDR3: ASTIDMRNTEAF

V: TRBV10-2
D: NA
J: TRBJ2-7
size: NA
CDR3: ASSHPRVIGDEQY